This TCR beta chain was retrieved from a study of identical twins. Regarding the study as a whole: Diverse VJ usage suggested most zero-insertion clonotypes were not invariant T cells.

This clonotype was observed many times. No antigen is known for it. CDR3 size: 13 residues. The V gene's germline CDR1 is SGHKS and CDR2 YYEKEE (reference sequence). V gave up 4 bases and J gave up 0 bases, with 7 bases separating them. Template switching (which added a universal primer site) was used, and cDNA carried unique molecular identifiers. TCRdb independently ran MiXCR on the 5' RACE reads; one entry per CDR3 protein. The sample contains fewer than 350,000 distinct CDR3 sequences, about 8% of which appear only once. This sample was shared with a second study, whose subject was yellow fever vaccine responses in identical twins.

This sequence originates from a young woman in good health. The chain recombines TRBV5-5 with TRBJ1-2, with no clear D. Sequencing was carried out using memory (CD45RO+) T cells sorted from blood. Here the CDR3 reads CASSETPNYGYTF. The CDR3 DNA follows: TGTGCCAGCAGCGAGACACCTAACTATGGCTACACCTTC.